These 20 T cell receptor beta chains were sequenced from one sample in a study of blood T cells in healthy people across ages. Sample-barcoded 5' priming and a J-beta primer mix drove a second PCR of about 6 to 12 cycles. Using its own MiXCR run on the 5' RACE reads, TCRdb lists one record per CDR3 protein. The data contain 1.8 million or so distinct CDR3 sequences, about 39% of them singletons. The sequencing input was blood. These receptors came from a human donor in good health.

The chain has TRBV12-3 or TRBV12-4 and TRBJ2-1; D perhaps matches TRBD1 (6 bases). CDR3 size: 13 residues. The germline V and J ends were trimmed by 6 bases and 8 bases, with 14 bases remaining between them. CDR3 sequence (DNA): TGTGCCAGCAGGAACAGGGACGGCGATGAGCAGTTCTTC. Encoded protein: CASRNRDGDEQFF.

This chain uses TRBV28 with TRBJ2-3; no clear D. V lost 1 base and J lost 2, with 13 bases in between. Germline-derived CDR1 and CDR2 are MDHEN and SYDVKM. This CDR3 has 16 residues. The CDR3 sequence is CASSLYVDLPTDTQYF. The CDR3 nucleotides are TGTGCCAGCAGTTTATATGTGGATCTTCCCACAGATACGCAGTATTTT.

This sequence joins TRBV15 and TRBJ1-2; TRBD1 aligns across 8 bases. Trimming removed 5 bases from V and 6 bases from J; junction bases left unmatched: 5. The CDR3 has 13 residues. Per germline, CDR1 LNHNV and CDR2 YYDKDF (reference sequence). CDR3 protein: CATSARTGNGYTF. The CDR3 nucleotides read TGTGCCACCAGCGCCCGGACAGGGAATGGCTACACCTTC.

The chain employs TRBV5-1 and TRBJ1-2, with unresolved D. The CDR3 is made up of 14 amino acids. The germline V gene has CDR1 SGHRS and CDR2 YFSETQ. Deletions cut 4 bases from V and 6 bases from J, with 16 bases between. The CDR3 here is CASSLTRNMDGYTF. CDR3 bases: TGCGCCAGCAGCCTGACTCGGAATATGGATGGCTACACCTTC.

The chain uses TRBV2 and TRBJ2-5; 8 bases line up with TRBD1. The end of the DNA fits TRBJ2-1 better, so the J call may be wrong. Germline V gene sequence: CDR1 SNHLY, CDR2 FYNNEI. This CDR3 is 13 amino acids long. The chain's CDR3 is CASKLLQGETQFF. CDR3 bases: TGTGCCAGCAAATTGTTACAGGGGGAGACCCAGTTCTTC.

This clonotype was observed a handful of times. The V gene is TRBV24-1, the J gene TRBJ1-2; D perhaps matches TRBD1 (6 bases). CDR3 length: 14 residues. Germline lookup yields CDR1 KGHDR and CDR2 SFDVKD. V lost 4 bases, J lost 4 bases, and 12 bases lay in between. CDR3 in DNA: TGTGCCACCAGTGACGAGACAGGCATCTATGGCTACACCTTC. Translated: CATSDETGIYGYTF.

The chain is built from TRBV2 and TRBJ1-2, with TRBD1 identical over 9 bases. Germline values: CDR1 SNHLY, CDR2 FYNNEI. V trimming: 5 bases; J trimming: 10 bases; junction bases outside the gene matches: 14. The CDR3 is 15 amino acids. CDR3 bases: TGTGCCAGCAGTTACAGTTCCGGGACAGGGACCGACTACACCTTC. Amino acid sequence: CASSYSSGTGTDYTF.

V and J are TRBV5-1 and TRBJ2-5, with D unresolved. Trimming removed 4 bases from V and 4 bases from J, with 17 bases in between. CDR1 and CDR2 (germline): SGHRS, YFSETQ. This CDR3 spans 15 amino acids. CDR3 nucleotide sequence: TGCGCCAGCAGCGAGCAGTCCCGATCTCCAGAGACCCAGTACTTC. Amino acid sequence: CASSEQSRSPETQYF.

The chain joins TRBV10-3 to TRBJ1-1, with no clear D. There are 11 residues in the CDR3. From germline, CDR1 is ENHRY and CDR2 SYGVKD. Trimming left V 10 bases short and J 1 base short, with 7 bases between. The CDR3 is CATRQNTEAFF. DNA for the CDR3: TGTGCCACCCGACAGAACACTGAAGCTTTCTTT.

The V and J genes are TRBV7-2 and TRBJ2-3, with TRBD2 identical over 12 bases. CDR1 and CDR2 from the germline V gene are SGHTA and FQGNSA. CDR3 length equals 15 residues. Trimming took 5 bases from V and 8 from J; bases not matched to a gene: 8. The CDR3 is CASSPRLAGVTTQYF. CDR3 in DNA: TGTGCCAGCAGCCCCAGACTAGCGGGGGTGACTACGCAGTATTTT.

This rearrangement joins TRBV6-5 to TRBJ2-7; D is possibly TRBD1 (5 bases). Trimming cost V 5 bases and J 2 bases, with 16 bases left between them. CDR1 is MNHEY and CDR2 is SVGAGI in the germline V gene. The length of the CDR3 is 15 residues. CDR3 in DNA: TGTGCCAGCAGTACCCGTGAAGGGGCAGCCTACGAGCAGTACTTC. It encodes CASSTREGAAYEQYF.

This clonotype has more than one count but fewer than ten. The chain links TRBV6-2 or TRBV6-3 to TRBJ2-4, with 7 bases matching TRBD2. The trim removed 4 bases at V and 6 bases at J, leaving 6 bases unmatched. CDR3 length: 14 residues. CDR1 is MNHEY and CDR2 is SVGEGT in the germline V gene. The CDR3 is CASSSGTNPNIQYF. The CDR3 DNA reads TGTGCCAGCAGTTCGGGGACTAACCCAAACATTCAGTACTTC.

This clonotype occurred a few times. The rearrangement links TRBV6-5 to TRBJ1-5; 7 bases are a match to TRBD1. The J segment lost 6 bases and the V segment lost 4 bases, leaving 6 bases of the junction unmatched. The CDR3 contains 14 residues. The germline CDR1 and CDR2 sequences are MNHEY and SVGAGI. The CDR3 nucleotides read TGTGCCAGCAGTTTAAGCCCAGGGGGTCAGCCCCAGCATTTT. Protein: CASSLSPGGQPQHF.

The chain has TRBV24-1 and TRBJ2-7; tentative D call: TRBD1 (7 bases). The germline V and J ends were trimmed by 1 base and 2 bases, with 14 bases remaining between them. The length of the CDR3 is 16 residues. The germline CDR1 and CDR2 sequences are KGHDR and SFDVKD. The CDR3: CATSDFAGTVTYEQYF. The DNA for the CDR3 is TGTGCCACCAGTGATTTCGCGGGGACAGTAACCTACGAGCAGTACTTC.

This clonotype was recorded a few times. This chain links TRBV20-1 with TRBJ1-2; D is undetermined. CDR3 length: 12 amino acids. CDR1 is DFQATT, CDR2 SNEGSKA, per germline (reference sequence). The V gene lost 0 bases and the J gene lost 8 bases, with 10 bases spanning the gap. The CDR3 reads CSARDLGKGYTF. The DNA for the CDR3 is TGCAGTGCTAGAGATCTGGGGAAAGGCTACACCTTC.

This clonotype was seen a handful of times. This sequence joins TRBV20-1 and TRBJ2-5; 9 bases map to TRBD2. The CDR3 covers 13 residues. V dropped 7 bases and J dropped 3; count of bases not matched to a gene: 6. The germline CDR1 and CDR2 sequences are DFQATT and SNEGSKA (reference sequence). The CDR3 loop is CSVGLAGKETQYF. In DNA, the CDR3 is TGCAGTGTTGGGCTAGCGGGGAAAGAGACCCAGTACTTC.

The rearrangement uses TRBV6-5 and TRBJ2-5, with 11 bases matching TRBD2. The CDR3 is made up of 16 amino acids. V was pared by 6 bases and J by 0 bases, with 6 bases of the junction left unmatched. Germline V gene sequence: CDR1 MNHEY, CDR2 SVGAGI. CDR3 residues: CASSWTSGQYQETQYF. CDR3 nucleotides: TGTGCCAGCAGCTGGACTAGCGGGCAGTACCAAGAGACCCAGTACTTC.

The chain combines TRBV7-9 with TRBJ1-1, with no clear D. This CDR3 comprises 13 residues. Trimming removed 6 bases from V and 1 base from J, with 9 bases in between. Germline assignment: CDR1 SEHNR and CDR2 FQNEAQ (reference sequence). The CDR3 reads CASRFTRNTEAFF. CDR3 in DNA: TGTGCCAGCAGATTTACCCGGAACACTGAAGCTTTCTTT.

In nucleotides, the CDR3 is TGCAGCGCCCTTAGTGGGAAGGGTTATGGCTACACCTTC. Its translation is CSALSGKGYGYTF. The V call is TRBV20-1, the J call TRBJ1-2; D is undetermined. There are 13 residues in the CDR3. CDR1 and CDR2 from the germline V gene are DFQATT and SNEGSKA (reference sequence).

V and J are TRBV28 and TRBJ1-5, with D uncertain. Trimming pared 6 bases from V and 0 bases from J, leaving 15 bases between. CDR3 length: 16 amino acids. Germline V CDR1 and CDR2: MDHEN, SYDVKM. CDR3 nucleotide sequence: TGTGCCAGCAGGGTCCGATCGGGCTATAGCAATCAGCCCCAGCATTTT. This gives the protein CASRVRSGYSNQPQHF.